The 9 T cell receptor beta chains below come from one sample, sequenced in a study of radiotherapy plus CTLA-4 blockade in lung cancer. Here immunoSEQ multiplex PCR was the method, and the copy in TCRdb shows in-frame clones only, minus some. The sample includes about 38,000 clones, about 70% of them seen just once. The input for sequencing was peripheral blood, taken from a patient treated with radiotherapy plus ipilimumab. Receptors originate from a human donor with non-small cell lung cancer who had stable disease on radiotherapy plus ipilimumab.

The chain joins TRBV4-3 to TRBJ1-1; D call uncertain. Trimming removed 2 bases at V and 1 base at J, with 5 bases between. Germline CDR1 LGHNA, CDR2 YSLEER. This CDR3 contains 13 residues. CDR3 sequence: CASSQTQNTEAFF. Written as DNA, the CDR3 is TGCGCCAGCAGCCAAACCCAGAACACTGAAGCTTTCTTT.

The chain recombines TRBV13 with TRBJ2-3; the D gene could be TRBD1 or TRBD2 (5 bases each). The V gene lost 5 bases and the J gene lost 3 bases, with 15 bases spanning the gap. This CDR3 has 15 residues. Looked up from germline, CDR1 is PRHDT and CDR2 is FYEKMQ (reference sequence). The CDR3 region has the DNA TGTGCCAGCAGCCCGGGACGGACTCTTACAGATACGCAGTATTTT. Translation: CASSPGRTLTDTQYF.

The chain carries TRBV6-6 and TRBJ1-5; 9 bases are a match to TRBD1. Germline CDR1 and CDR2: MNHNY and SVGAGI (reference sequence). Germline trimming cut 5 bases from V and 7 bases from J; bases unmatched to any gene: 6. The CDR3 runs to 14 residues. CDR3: CASSADRGGQPQHF. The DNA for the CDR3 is TGTGCCAGCAGTGCCGACAGGGGGGGACAGCCCCAGCATTTT.

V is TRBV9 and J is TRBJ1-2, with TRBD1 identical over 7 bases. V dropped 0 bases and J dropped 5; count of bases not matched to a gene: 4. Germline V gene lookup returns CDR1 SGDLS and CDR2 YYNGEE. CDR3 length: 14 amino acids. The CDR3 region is CASSVATGQYGYTF. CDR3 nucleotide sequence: TGTGCCAGCAGCGTAGCTACGGGACAGTATGGCTACACCTTC.

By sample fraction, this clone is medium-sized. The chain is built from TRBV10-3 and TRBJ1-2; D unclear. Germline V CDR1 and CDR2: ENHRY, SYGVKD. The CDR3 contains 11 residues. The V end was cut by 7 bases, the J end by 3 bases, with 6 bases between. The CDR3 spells CAIMHDYGYTF. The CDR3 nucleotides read TGTGCCATCATGCACGACTATGGCTACACCTTC.

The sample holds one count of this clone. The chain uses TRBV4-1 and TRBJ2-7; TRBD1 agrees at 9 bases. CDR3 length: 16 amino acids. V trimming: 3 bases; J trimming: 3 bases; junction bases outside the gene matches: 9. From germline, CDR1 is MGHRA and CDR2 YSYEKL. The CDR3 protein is CASSQPARTGDYEQYF. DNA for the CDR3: TGCGCCAGCAGCCAGCCCGCCAGGACAGGGGACTACGAGCAGTACTTC.

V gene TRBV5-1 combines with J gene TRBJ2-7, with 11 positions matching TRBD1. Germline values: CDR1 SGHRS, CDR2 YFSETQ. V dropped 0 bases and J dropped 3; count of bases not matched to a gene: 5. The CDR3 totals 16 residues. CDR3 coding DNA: TGCGCCAGCAGCTTGGGCGGGACAGGGGGAAGCTACGAGCAGTACGTC. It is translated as CASSLGGTGGSYEQYV.

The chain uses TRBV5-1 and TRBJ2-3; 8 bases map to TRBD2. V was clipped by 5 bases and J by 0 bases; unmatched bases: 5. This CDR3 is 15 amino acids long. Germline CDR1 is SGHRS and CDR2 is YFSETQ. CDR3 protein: CASSPSGPSTDTQYF. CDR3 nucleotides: TGCGCCAGCAGTCCTAGCGGGCCTAGCACAGATACGCAGTATTTT. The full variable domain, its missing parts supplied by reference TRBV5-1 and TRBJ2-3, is KAGVTQTPRYLIKTRGQQVTLSCSPISGHRSVSWYQQTPGQGLQFLFEYFSETQRNKGNFPGRFSGRQFSNSRSEMNVSTLELGDSALYLCASSPSGPSTDTQYFGPGTRLTVL.

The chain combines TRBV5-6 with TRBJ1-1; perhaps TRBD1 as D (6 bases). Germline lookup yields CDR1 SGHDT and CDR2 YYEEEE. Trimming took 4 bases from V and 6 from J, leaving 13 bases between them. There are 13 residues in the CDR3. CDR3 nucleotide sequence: TGTGCCAGCAGCCCCCTAGGACAGCCTGAAGCTTTCTTT. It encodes CASSPLGQPEAFF.